This T cell receptor (beta chain) appears in the sequencing data of a study of cytomegalovirus exposure and HLA in healthy donors. Study-wide results and caveats: The study listed 164 cytomegalovirus-associated TCR beta chains.

V shed 2 bases and J shed 5 bases, with 7 bases lying between them. Germline-derived CDR1 and CDR2 are SEHNR and FQNEAQ (reference sequence). This CDR3 comprises 13 residues. The PCR was carried out with 60 Vbeta primers and 13 Jbeta primers. The repertoire was sequenced with immunoSEQ multiplex PCR; TCRdb's copy has only in-frame clones and lacks some. The sample has roughly 100,000 clones, 60% to 80% seen once. On this clone itself: Antigen unknown.

This rearrangement joins TRBV7-9 to TRBJ2-1, with D possibly TRBD2 on 5 matching bases. The TCR was taken from a man in his thirties or forties in good health and CMV-seronegative. Sequencing was done on a sample of PBMCs. In DNA form, the CDR3 reads TGTGCCAGCAGCTTACCGGGAAACAATGAGCAGTTCTTC. Protein: CASSLPGNNEQFF.